What follows is one TCR beta chain and its context. Its specificity is not known. The data stem from a study of OX40 agonist ivuxolimab in advanced cancers. Study background: Given to patients was ivuxolimab, an agonistic anti-OX40 (CD134) antibody. General study findings and limits: Both CD4+ and CD8+ T cell populations in blood had undergone clonal expansion by week 6 at 0.1 to 3.0 mg/kg.

Germline V gene data show CDR1 as MNHNY and CDR2 as SVGAGI (reference sequence). CDR3 length equals 15 residues. Unmatched junction bases numbered 5, after V lost 0 bases and J lost 5 bases. Libraries were prepared by immunoSEQ multiplex PCR; TCRdb keeps only in-frame clonotypes and omits some of them. The sample has approximately 50,000 clones; roughly 86% are singletons. The origin of this receptor is an adult with an advanced solid tumor such as melanoma, head and neck, liver or kidney cancer. The chain has TRBV6-6 and TRBJ1-2, with 8 positions matching TRBD1. This sample comprised CD4+ or CD8+ T cells sorted from blood, obtained in a trial of the OX40 agonist ivuxolimab. CDR3 loop: CASSYSPDRAYGYTF. CDR3 in DNA: TGTGCCAGCAGTTACTCTCCGGACAGGGCATATGGCTACACCTTC.